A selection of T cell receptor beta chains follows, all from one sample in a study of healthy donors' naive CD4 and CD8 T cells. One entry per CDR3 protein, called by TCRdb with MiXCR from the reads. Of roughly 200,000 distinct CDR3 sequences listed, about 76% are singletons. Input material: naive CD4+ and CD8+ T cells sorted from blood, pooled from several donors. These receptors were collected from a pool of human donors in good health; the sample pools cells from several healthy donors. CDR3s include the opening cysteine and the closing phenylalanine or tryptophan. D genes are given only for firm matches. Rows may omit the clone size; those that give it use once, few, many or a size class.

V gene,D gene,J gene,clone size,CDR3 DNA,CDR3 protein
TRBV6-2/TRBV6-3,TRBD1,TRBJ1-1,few,TGTGCCAGCAGTTACGGGACAGGGCACACTGAAGCTTTCTTT,CASSYGTGHTEAFF
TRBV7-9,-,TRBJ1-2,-,TGTGCCAGCAGCCCCCGCCAGGATGGCTACACCTTC,CASSPRQDGYTF
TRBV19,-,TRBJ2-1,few,TGTGCCAGTAGTATTCGGGGATACTCCTACAATGAGCAGTTCTTC,CASSIRGYSYNEQFF
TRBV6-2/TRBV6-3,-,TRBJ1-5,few,TGTGCCAGCAGTTCGCCGGACAGCGGGAATCAGCCCCAGCATTTT,CASSSPDSGNQPQHF
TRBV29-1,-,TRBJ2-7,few,TGCAGCGTTGATAAGGGAACCGACGAGCAGTACTTC,CSVDKGTDEQYF
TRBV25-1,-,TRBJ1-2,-,TGTGCCAGCAGTGGGTCGCTGCCCTACTATGGCTACACCTTC,CASSGSLPYYGYTF
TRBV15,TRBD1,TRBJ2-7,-,TGTGCCACCAGCAGTTTACCGGACAGGGTAATGACCGAGCAGTACTTC,CATSSLPDRVMTEQYF
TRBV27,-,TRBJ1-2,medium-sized,TGTGCCAGCGGACAGCCAAACTATGGCTACACCTTC,CASGQPNYGYTF
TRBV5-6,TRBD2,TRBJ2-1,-,TGTGCCAGCAGCTTGGCCCCTAGCGGGTACGGGTCCTACAATGAGCAGTTCTTC,CASSLAPSGYGSYNEQFF
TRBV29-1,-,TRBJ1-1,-,TGCAGCGTTGTGGAAAACGGACCGAACACTGAAGCTTTCTTT,CSVVENGPNTEAFF
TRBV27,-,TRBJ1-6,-,TGTGCCAGCAGTTCGCGGAATTCACCCCTCCACTTT,CASSSRNSPLHF
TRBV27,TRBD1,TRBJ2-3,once,TGTGCCAGCAGTACACGACAGGGTGCAGATACGCAGTATTTT,CASSTRQGADTQYF
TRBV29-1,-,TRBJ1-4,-,TGCAGCGTCCAGACAGGCAGTAATGAAAAACTGTTTTTT,CSVQTGSNEKLFF
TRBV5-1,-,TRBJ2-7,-,TGCGCCAGCAGCTTGGGGGGAGCGGATAGCGAGCAGTACTTC,CASSLGGADSEQYF
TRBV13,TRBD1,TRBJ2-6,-,TGTGCCAGCAGCACCCGACAGGGGGCAACTGGGGCCAACGTCCTGACTTTC,CASSTRQGATGANVLTF
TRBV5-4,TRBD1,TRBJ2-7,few,TGTGCCAGCAGCTTGGCAGGGGGAAACTCCTACGAGCAGTACTTC,CASSLAGGNSYEQYF
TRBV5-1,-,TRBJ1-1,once,TGCGCCAGCAGTGTACAGCCGATGATGAACACTGAAGCTTTCTTT,CASSVQPMMNTEAFF